Shown below are 21 T cell receptor beta chains from a single sample sequenced in a study of a mutant IDH1 vaccine in newly diagnosed glioma. No antigen has been identified for these receptors. Libraries were prepared by immunoSEQ multiplex PCR; TCRdb keeps only in-frame clonotypes and omits some of them. The data hold around 53,000 clones, with about 91% observed a single time. The time point here: week 11, during vaccination. One vaccine dose held 300 ug of mutant IDH1 20-mer peptide and came with topical imiquimod. Sequenced here: PBMCs, sampled from a glioma patient whose treatment included an IDH1 peptide vaccine. All receptors derive from a man aged 50 to 60 with glioma.

Only a few counts were recorded for this clone. The rearrangement uses TRBV28 and TRBJ2-1; tentative D call: TRBD2 (5 bases). CDR3 length: 17 amino acids. Trimming removed 5 bases at V and 0 bases at J, with 17 bases between. CDR1 is MDHEN and CDR2 is SYDVKM in the germline V gene. The CDR3 spells CASSLSGSGLSYNEQFF. In DNA, the CDR3 is TGTGCCAGCAGTCTGAGTGGGAGTGGGCTCTCCTACAATGAGCAGTTCTTC.

The V call is TRBV30, the J call TRBJ2-3; D is uncertain. Trimming left V 6 bases short and J 2 bases short, with 9 bases between. CDR3 size: 12 residues. CDR1 GTSNPN and CDR2 SVGIG come from the germline V gene (reference sequence). CDR3 amino acids: CACYEDTDTQYF. The CDR3 nucleotides are TGTGCCTGTTATGAGGACACAGATACGCAGTATTTT.

This clone was found once. This sequence joins TRBV6-7 and TRBJ2-1, with 13 nucleotides matching TRBD2. Being an ORF, TRBV6-7 has a function that is uncertain. The CDR3 consists of 16 residues. Losses at the gene ends were 8 bases for V and 0 bases for J; bases not matched to a gene: 4. Here the CDR3 DNA reads TGTGCCAGCGCGGGACTAGCGGGACGCTCCTACAATGAGCAGTTCTTC. Protein sequence: CASAGLAGRSYNEQFF.

CDR3 sequence (DNA): TGCAGCGTTGTGGGGACCCAGGACGAGCAGTACTTC. Residues: CSVVGTQDEQYF. This rearrangement joins TRBV29-1 to TRBJ2-7; either TRBD1 or TRBD2 may fit D (5 bases each). This CDR3 comprises 12 residues. Per germline, CDR1 SQVTM and CDR2 ANQGSEA. V was clipped by 4 bases and J by 5 bases, with 12 bases between them.

V and J are TRBV20-1 and TRBJ2-7; D is possibly TRBD2 (5 bases). The germline CDR1 and CDR2 sequences are DFQATT and SNEGSKA (reference sequence). Deletions cut 6 bases from V and 5 bases from J, with 11 bases between. CDR3 size: 11 residues. The CDR3 loop reads CSALAGHEQYF. The CDR3 DNA is TGCAGTGCCCTGGCGGGTCACGAGCAGTACTTC.

CDR3 region: CASSADFAESTDTQYF. The CDR3 nucleotides read TGTGCCAGCAGCGCGGACTTCGCCGAGAGCACAGATACGCAGTATTTT. J is TRBJ2-3 and V is TRBV9, with D maybe TRBD2 (5 bases). Per germline, CDR1 SGDLS and CDR2 YYNGEE. The CDR3 covers 16 residues. V was shortened by 3 bases and J by 0 bases, with 14 bases between the two germline ends.

The V and J genes are TRBV2 and TRBJ2-2; no clear D gene. The CDR3 sequence is 13 residues long. CDR1 is SNHLY, CDR2 FYNNEI, per germline. V lost 6 bases to trimming and J lost 1 base, with 6 bases between them. The CDR3 coding sequence is TGTGCCAGCAGAAGGGAGAACACCGGGGAGCTGTTTTTT. Translated, it gives CASRRENTGELFF. Looking up the rest from reference TRBV2 and TRBJ2-2 gives the full variable domain: EPEVTQTPSHQVTQMGQEVILRCVPISNHLYFYWYRQILGQKVEFLVSFYNNEISEKSEIFDDQFSVERPDGSNFTLKIRSTKLEDSAMYFCASRRENTGELFFGEGSRLTVL.

The gene calls are TRBV28 and TRBJ2-7, with 8 bases that match TRBD2. Germline V CDR1 and CDR2: MDHEN, SYDVKM. V lost 4 bases to trimming and J lost 2 bases; unmatched junction nucleotides: 7. The CDR3 covers 15 residues. CDR3 in amino acids: CASSYAGGRTYEQYF. DNA for the CDR3: TGTGCCAGCAGTTACGCGGGGGGAAGAACCTACGAGCAGTACTTC.

This chain connects TRBV6-1 to TRBJ1-4; D is unresolved. This CDR3 is built from 15 residues. Germline CDR1 reads MNHNS; CDR2 reads SASEGT. Trimming took 1 base from V and 2 from J, leaving 8 bases between them. This CDR3 is CASSEGRGTNEKLFF. As DNA, the CDR3 is TGTGCCAGCAGTGAAGGGCGAGGGACTAATGAAAAACTGTTTTTT.

The chain uses TRBV7-2 and TRBJ1-1; the D gene is possibly TRBD1 (5 bases). Between the trimmed V and J ends, which lost 5 bases and 10 bases, there was a span of 20 bases. The CDR3 has 14 amino acids. CDR1 and CDR2 (germline): SGHTA, FQGNSA. The CDR3 is CASSPTLGRMAAFF. Here the CDR3 DNA reads TGTGCCAGCAGCCCGACCCTGGGGCGGATGGCAGCTTTCTTT.

CDR3 in amino acids: CASSHHGEAVNPSSGANVLTF. The CDR3 nucleotides read TGCGCCAGCAGCCACCATGGGGAGGCAGTCAACCCGAGCTCTGGGGCCAACGTCCTGACTTTC. The chain carries TRBV4-1 and TRBJ2-6, with a weak D call TRBD2 (6 bases). V shed 3 bases and J shed 0 bases, with 24 bases lying between them. The CDR3 contains 21 residues. CDR1 is MGHRA, CDR2 YSYEKL, per germline.

The chain is built from TRBV10-2 and TRBJ1-2, with D uncertain. The V and J ends lost 4 bases and 1 base respectively, with 10 bases between them. The CDR3 is made up of 14 amino acids. CDR1 is WSHSY, CDR2 SAAADI, per germline. The CDR3 sequence: CASSGKGINYGYTF. Written as DNA, the CDR3 is TGCGCCAGCAGTGGTAAAGGGATTAACTATGGCTACACCTTC.

The chain has TRBV6-1 and TRBJ2-1, with 7 nucleotides matching TRBD2. The germline V gene has CDR1 MNHNS and CDR2 SASEGT. The CDR3 runs to 18 residues. V lost 1 base to trimming and J lost 2 bases; unmatched junction nucleotides: 11. The CDR3 loop is CASSEGARWGGAYNEQFF. The CDR3 bases are TGTGCCAGCAGTGAAGGAGCCCGTTGGGGAGGGGCCTACAATGAGCAGTTCTTC.

V usage is TRBV9 and J usage is TRBJ2-1; D remains unclear. This CDR3 spans 15 amino acids. Between the trimmed V and J ends, which lost 0 bases and 4 bases, there was a span of 11 bases. CDR1 and CDR2 from the germline V gene are SGDLS and YYNGEE. In DNA, the CDR3 is TGTGCCAGCAGCGTAGAAGGAACAGCGTACAATGAGCAGTTCTTC. It encodes CASSVEGTAYNEQFF.

This chain links TRBV9 with TRBJ2-7, with TRBD1 identical over 9 bases. The length of the CDR3 is 14 residues. With 3 bases clipped from V and 2 bases from J, the junction kept 3 bases outside the gene matches. In germline, CDR1 is SGDLS, CDR2 YYNGEE. The CDR3 DNA reads TGTGCCAGCAGCGCGGGACAGGGCACCTACGAGCAGTACTTC. Amino acids: CASSAGQGTYEQYF.

V is TRBV10-1 and J is TRBJ2-5; the match to TRBD2 covers 14 bases. This CDR3 has 16 residues. From germline, CDR1 is WNHNN and CDR2 SYGVQD (reference sequence). Losses at the gene ends were 5 bases for V and 1 base for J; bases not matched to a gene: 3. The CDR3 DNA is TGCGCCAGCAGTCATGGACTAGCGGGAGGCCAAGAGACCCAGTACTTC. This codes for CASSHGLAGGQETQYF.

This clone was found once. The V gene is TRBV7-9, the J gene TRBJ2-1; D perhaps matches TRBD2 (7 bases). The length of the CDR3 is 14 residues. With 5 bases removed from V and 7 bases from J, the gap between germline ends came to 15 bases. Germline-derived CDR1 and CDR2 are SEHNR and FQNEAQ (reference sequence). The CDR3 nucleotides read TGTGCCAGCAGCAGCGCGGGGGCCCCTAATGAGCAGTTCTTC. Translation: CASSSAGAPNEQFF.

J is TRBJ1-1 and V is TRBV19; a possible D gene is TRBD1 (5 bases). From germline, CDR1 is LNHDA and CDR2 SQIVND (reference sequence). The V gene lost 7 bases and the J gene lost 1 base, with 13 bases spanning the gap. The CDR3 extends over 14 amino acids. CDR3 coding DNA: TGTGCCAGTACCCAAGGACATTCGAACACTGAAGCTTTCTTT. It codes for CASTQGHSNTEAFF.

V gene TRBV18 combines with J gene TRBJ2-5; 9 positions agree with TRBD1. The CDR3 loop spans 16 amino acids. With V trimmed by 2 bases and J by 2 bases, 6 bases remained unmatched. The germline V gene encodes CDR1 KGHSH and CDR2 LQKENI. This CDR3 is CASSPGTGTAQETQYF. The CDR3, as DNA: TGTGCCAGCTCACCAGGGACAGGGACAGCTCAAGAGACCCAGTACTTC.

V gene TRBV5-6 combines with J gene TRBJ1-4; D unclear. From germline, CDR1 is SGHDT and CDR2 YYEEEE. The germline V and J ends were trimmed by 3 bases and 7 bases, with 10 bases remaining between them. The CDR3 has 13 amino acids. CDR3 coding DNA: TGTGCCAGCAGCTCGGGAACCAGTGAAAAACTGTTTTTT. Its protein is CASSSGTSEKLFF.

In nucleotides, the CDR3 is TGTGCCTGGAGTGTGGGACTAGCGGACTCCTACGAGCAGTACTTC. This codes for CAWSVGLADSYEQYF. The chain uses TRBV30 and TRBJ2-7; the match to TRBD2 covers 11 bases. The CDR3 totals 15 residues. Germline trimming cut 0 bases from V and 0 bases from J; bases unmatched to any gene: 1. Germline V gene lookup returns CDR1 GTSNPN and CDR2 SVGIG (reference sequence).